This T cell receptor (beta chain) originates from a study of blood T cell repertoires in COVID-19. There are 15 residues in the CDR3. Looked up from germline, CDR1 is KGHSH and CDR2 is LQKENI. The V end was cut by 5 bases, the J end by 1 base, with 14 bases between. Produced via immunoSEQ multiplex PCR; TCRdb's table is partial and in-frame only. The sample has 90,000 to 150,000 clones; less than 90% are singletons. This clone was detected once. The rearrangement links TRBV18 to TRBJ1-1, with TRBD1 as a possible D gene (6 bases). This TCR came from an older man who had recovered from COVID-19. The specimen was peripheral blood. For the CDR3, the DNA is TGTGCCAGCTCATTCTCTGGGGGCCCGAACACTGAAGCTTTCTTT. This sequence encodes CASSFSGGPNTEAFF.